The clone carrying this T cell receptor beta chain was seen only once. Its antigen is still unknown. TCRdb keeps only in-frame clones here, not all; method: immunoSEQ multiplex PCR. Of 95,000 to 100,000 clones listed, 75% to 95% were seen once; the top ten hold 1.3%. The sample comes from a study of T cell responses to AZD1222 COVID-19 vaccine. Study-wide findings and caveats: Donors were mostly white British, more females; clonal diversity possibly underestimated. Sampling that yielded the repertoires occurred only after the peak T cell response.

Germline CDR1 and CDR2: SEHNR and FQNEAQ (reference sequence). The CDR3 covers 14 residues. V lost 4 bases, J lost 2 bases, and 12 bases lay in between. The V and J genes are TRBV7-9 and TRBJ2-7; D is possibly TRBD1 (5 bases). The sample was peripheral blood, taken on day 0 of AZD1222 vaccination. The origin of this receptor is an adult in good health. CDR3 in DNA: TGTGCCAGCAGCTCCCGGACACAAACCTACGAGCAGTACTTC. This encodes CASSSRTQTYEQYF.